A single sample is the source of the 18 T cell receptor beta chains below, sequenced in a study of PD-L1 blockade in urothelial cancer (dated by TCRdb to 2016 to 2017). To prepare the library, the immunoSEQ multiplex PCR assay was applied. TCRdb obtained this table from immuneACCESS and retained in-frame rearrangements with V and J assigned. These tables miss some clones; where compared with another copy, unresolved V genes account for less than half of the shortfall, and the remainder is unexplained. This sample gives some 74,000 clones in total; around four fifths of them show up just once. Of the sample, about 6.9% is held by the ten largest clones. The time point label for this specimen denotes: pretreatment peripheral blood. Here the sequenced sample was PBMCs, taken around atezolizumab (anti-PD-L1) treatment. Source of these receptors: a man between 35 and 55 years old with urothelial cancer.

This rearrangement joins TRBV28 to TRBJ1-2; no clear D gene. The V and J ends lost 6 bases and 2 bases respectively, with 19 bases between them. CDR1 and CDR2 from the germline V gene are MDHEN and SYDVKM. The CDR3 sequence is 16 residues long. CDR3 loop: CASSTWRATRNYGYTF. In DNA, the CDR3 is TGTGCCAGCAGCACTTGGCGGGCCACTAGAAACTATGGCTACACCTTC.

The V gene is TRBV9, the J gene TRBJ2-1; 14 nucleotides agree with TRBD2. V shed 1 base and J 7 bases; nucleotides not matched to a gene: 7. CDR1 is SGDLS and CDR2 is YYNGEE in the germline V gene. The CDR3 is 17 residues long. The chain's CDR3 is CASSVRLAGGPANEQFF. CDR3 in DNA: TGTGCCAGCAGCGTACGACTAGCGGGAGGGCCCGCTAATGAGCAGTTCTTC.

The V and J genes are TRBV2 and TRBJ2-3; D call uncertain. Trimming left V 7 bases short and J 2 bases short, with 10 bases between. The length of the CDR3 is 13 residues. Germline V gene sequence: CDR1 SNHLY, CDR2 FYNNEI. This CDR3 reads CASKTADTDTQYF. For the CDR3, the DNA is TGTGCCAGCAAAACGGCGGACACAGATACGCAGTATTTT.

The chain employs TRBV7-9 and TRBJ1-2; TRBD1 might be the D (5 bases). V was pared by 2 bases and J by 4 bases, with 14 bases between. This CDR3 contains 15 residues. The germline V gene has CDR1 SEHNR and CDR2 FQNEAQ (reference sequence). CDR3 DNA sequence: TGTGCCAGCAGCTTACGAGAGACAGAAGCCTATGGCTACACCTTC. Translated: CASSLRETEAYGYTF. Based on the CDR3 plus reference TRBV7-9 and TRBJ1-2, the full variable domain is DTGVSQNPRHKITKRGQNVTFRCDPISEHNRLYWYRQTLGQGPEFLTYFQNEAQLEKSRLLSDRFSAERPKGSFSTLEIQRTEQGDSAMYLCASSLRETEAYGYTFGSGTRLTVV.

The chain joins TRBV30 to TRBJ2-7; D is possibly TRBD1 (6 bases). The CDR3 loop spans 13 amino acids. In germline, CDR1 is GTSNPN, CDR2 SVGIG (reference sequence). The V end lost 0 bases, the J end lost 3 bases, and 9 bases lay between the germline ends. The CDR3 DNA reads TGTGCCTGGAGTGTTGGACAGATCTACGAGCAGTACTTC. This encodes CAWSVGQIYEQYF.

V usage is TRBV10-3 and J usage is TRBJ2-7; the match to TRBD1 covers 9 bases. V was pared by 11 bases and J by 3 bases, with 8 bases of the junction left unmatched. In germline, CDR1 is ENHRY, CDR2 SYGVKD. The CDR3 length is 13 residues. In DNA, the CDR3 is TGTGCCGTTGCCGGGACAGGGAACTACGAGCAGTACTTC. Translated, it gives CAVAGTGNYEQYF.

The chain links TRBV6-1 to TRBJ1-1; D call uncertain. The germline gives CDR1 MNHNS, CDR2 SASEGT. The CDR3 spans 12 residues. V lost 7 bases to trimming and J lost 1 base, with 7 bases between them. The CDR3 here is CASTPGNTEAFF. DNA of the CDR3: TGTGCCAGCACCCCCGGGAACACTGAAGCTTTCTTT.

V gene TRBV19 combines with J gene TRBJ1-4, with a tentative D call TRBD1 (6 bases). The CDR3 length is 14 residues. The germline V gene has CDR1 LNHDA and CDR2 SQIVND (reference sequence). V was clipped by 5 bases and J by 13 bases, with 20 bases between them. CDR3 sequence: CASSADRSRWGLFF. CDR3 coding DNA: TGTGCCAGTAGTGCCGACAGGTCTAGATGGGGACTGTTTTTT.

V gene TRBV5-6 combines with J gene TRBJ2-7; 7 bases are a match to TRBD1. The CDR3 has 14 residues. CDR1 is SGHDT and CDR2 is YYEEEE in the germline V gene. Losses at the gene ends were 4 bases for V and 5 bases for J; bases not matched to a gene: 9. As DNA, the CDR3 is TGTGCCAGCAGCCGGAGACAGGGTCGCGACGAGCAGTACTTC. It yields the protein CASSRRQGRDEQYF.

The rearrangement joins TRBV19 to TRBJ2-7, with 9 bases fitting TRBD1. Germline CDR1 is LNHDA and CDR2 is SQIVND (reference sequence). The CDR3 loop spans 15 amino acids. V lost 1 base, J lost 1 base, and 2 bases stayed unmatched. This chain's CDR3 is CASSIATGGSYEQYF. CDR3 nucleotides: TGTGCCAGTAGTATAGCGACAGGGGGGTCCTACGAGCAGTACTTC.

This rearrangement joins TRBV7-8 to TRBJ1-1, with D perhaps matching TRBD1 (5 bases). Trimming removed 5 bases at V and 4 bases at J, with 17 bases between. CDR1 SGHVS and CDR2 FQNEAQ come from the germline V gene. The CDR3 runs to 15 residues. The CDR3 loop reads CASSRNPGGSTEAFF. In DNA, the CDR3 is TGTGCCAGCAGCCGAAATCCGGGGGGGAGCACTGAAGCTTTCTTT. The full variable domain, rest sourced from reference TRBV7-8 and TRBJ1-1, is GAGVSQSPRYKVAKRGQDVALRCDPISGHVSLFWYQQALGQGPEFLTYFQNEAQLDKSGLPSDRFFAERPEGSVSTLKIQRTQQEDSAVYLCASSRNPGGSTEAFFGQGTRLTVV.

This chain connects TRBV5-5 to TRBJ1-5, with D maybe TRBD1 (5 bases). There are 14 residues in the CDR3. Deletions cut 5 bases from V and 3 bases from J, with 12 bases between. Germline loops: CDR1 SGHKS, CDR2 YYEKEE (reference sequence). CDR3 nucleotides: TGTGCCAGCAGTTCAGGGTGGAACAATCAGCCCCAGCATTTT. Its protein product is CASSSGWNNQPQHF.

This clone was detected a few times. The J gene is TRBJ1-2, the V gene TRBV28; a weak D match, TRBD1 (5 bases). The germline CDR1 and CDR2 sequences are MDHEN and SYDVKM. Trimming cost V 5 bases and J 8 bases, with 21 bases left between them. This CDR3 comprises 15 residues. The CDR3 DNA sequence: TGTGCCAGCAGTAACCCCGGAGGGGACCAGGAGGGCTACACCTTC. It encodes CASSNPGGDQEGYTF.

The rearrangement links TRBV5-1 to TRBJ1-1; possibly TRBD1 for D (5 bases). Germline V CDR1 and CDR2: SGHRS, YFSETQ. The CDR3 is 14 residues long. The ends were cut back, 0 bases at V and 7 bases at J, with 13 bases in the middle. This chain's CDR3 is CASSLVARDDEAFF. DNA of the CDR3: TGCGCCAGCAGCTTGGTAGCCAGGGATGATGAAGCTTTCTTT.

This chain joins TRBV18 and TRBJ2-7, with 9 bases lining up with TRBD2. Trimming took 5 bases from V and 6 from J; bases not matched to a gene: 14. Germline V CDR1 and CDR2: KGHSH, LQKENI. The CDR3 has 16 amino acids. This chain's CDR3 is CASSTTSSGRLGEQYF. The CDR3 bases are TGTGCCAGCTCAACCACATCCAGCGGGAGGTTGGGCGAGCAGTACTTC.

V gene TRBV6-4 combines with J gene TRBJ2-3; 7 bases are shared with TRBD2. This CDR3 is 14 amino acids long. The J segment lost 5 bases and the V segment lost 0 bases, leaving 2 bases of the junction unmatched. Germline V gene sequence: CDR1 MRHNA, CDR2 SNTAGT. As DNA, the CDR3 is TGTGCCAGCAGTGACTCCCCGGGAGGAGATACGCAGTATTTT. As protein: CASSDSPGGDTQYF.

This sequence joins TRBV5-1 and TRBJ2-1, with 11 bases aligning to TRBD1. The CDR3 has 17 residues. CDR1 and CDR2 (germline): SGHRS, YFSETQ. Unmatched junction bases numbered 6, after V lost 0 bases and J lost 4 bases. CDR3: CASSLAIGTGGYNEQFF. The CDR3 DNA follows: TGCGCCAGCAGCTTGGCCATTGGGACAGGGGGATACAATGAGCAGTTCTTC.

CDR3 loop: CASSYPKAGEPGELFF. For the CDR3, the DNA is TGTGCCAGCAGCTACCCAAAAGCGGGAGAACCCGGGGAGCTGTTTTTT. The V gene is TRBV11-2, the J gene TRBJ2-2; 8 bases are shared with TRBD2. V lost 4 bases and J lost 6; bases outside the gene matches: 10. The germline CDR1 and CDR2 sequences are SGHAT and FQNNGV. The CDR3 totals 16 residues. Supplemented by reference TRBV11-2 and TRBJ2-2, the full variable domain reads EAGVAQSPRYKIIEKRQSVAFWCNPISGHATLYWYQQILGQGPKLLIQFQNNGVVDDSQLPKDRFSAERLKGVDSTLKIQPAKLEDSAVYLCASSYPKAGEPGELFFGEGSRLTVL.